The clone carrying this TCR beta chain appeared a single time. Antigen unknown. Method: immunoSEQ multiplex PCR; TCRdb's copy keeps in-frame clones and lacks some. The repertoire consists of some 150,000 clones, with about 90% occurring once and the leading ten covering around 2.8%. This record belongs to a study of T cell responses to AZD1222 COVID-19 vaccine. Study observations and caveats: Repertoires were sampled only after the peak T cell response. With two AZD1222 doses given, Spike-specific TCR breadth and depth both rose.

Germline V CDR1 and CDR2: MNHEY, SVGAGI. The CDR3 totals 16 residues. With 0 bases removed from V and 0 bases from J, the gap between germline ends came to 9 bases. The chain couples TRBV6-5 to TRBJ2-1; D gene uncertain. This receptor was obtained from an adult in good health. The material sequenced was peripheral blood, taken on day 0 of MenACWY control vaccination. As DNA, the CDR3 is TGTGCCAGCAGTTACTCGGGTTCGAGCTCCTACAATGAGCAGTTCTTC. Translating it yields CASSYSGSSSYNEQFF.